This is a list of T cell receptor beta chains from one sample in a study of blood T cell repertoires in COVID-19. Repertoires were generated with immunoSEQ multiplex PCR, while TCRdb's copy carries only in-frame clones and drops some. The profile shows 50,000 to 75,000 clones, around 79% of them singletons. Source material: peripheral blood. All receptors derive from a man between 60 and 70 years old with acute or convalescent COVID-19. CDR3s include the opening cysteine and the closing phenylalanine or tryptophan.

CDR3aa: CASSDPGLAGPQETQYF; v_gene: TRBV6-2/TRBV6-3; j_gene: TRBJ2-5
CDR3aa: CASSLDGGLAPVDTQYF; v_gene: TRBV11-3; j_gene: TRBJ2-3
CDR3aa: CASSSGLATQETQYF; v_gene: TRBV28; j_gene: TRBJ2-5
CDR3aa: CASSDRGEQYF; v_gene: TRBV2; j_gene: TRBJ2-7
CDR3aa: CASSQGPGGETQYF; v_gene: TRBV3-1/TRBV3-2; j_gene: TRBJ2-5
CDR3aa: CASSLEAGLGGETQYF; v_gene: TRBV11-1; j_gene: TRBJ2-5
CDR3aa: CASSSRTSGSYEQYF; v_gene: TRBV19; j_gene: TRBJ2-7
CDR3aa: CASSLTAPGWTSGRSEQYF; v_gene: TRBV7-2; j_gene: TRBJ2-7
CDR3aa: CASSDRGRREQFF; v_gene: TRBV7-3; j_gene: TRBJ2-1
CDR3aa: CASSLTLLSGANVLTF; v_gene: TRBV7-3; j_gene: TRBJ2-6
CDR3aa: CASSPSRGSDEQFF; v_gene: TRBV7-3; j_gene: TRBJ2-1
CDR3aa: CASRTSSGDTGELFF; v_gene: TRBV7-3; j_gene: TRBJ2-2
CDR3aa: CASSLLDRTGGGKKLFF; v_gene: TRBV28; j_gene: TRBJ1-4
CDR3aa: CASSEALPGWNEQFF; v_gene: TRBV2; j_gene: TRBJ2-1
CDR3aa: CASSLSQGASLHF; v_gene: TRBV7-3; j_gene: TRBJ1-6
CDR3aa: CASIVDIYNEQFF; v_gene: TRBV2; j_gene: TRBJ2-1
CDR3aa: CSLRGQTAGGDTQYF; v_gene: TRBV29-1; j_gene: TRBJ2-3
CDR3aa: CASSTLSRENSYEQYF; v_gene: TRBV19; j_gene: TRBJ2-7
CDR3aa: CASSVNTYSNQPQHF; v_gene: TRBV7-2; j_gene: TRBJ1-5
CDR3aa: CASATSGGVGDQYF; v_gene: TRBV2; j_gene: TRBJ2-5
CDR3aa: CASSNRVTLQETQYF; v_gene: TRBV6-2/TRBV6-3; j_gene: TRBJ2-5
CDR3aa: CSANEAGREKETQYF; v_gene: TRBV29-1; j_gene: TRBJ2-5
CDR3aa: CASSSQGGGNQPQHF; v_gene: TRBV19; j_gene: TRBJ1-5
CDR3aa: CATSDPYRGRGVSTQYF; v_gene: TRBV24-1; j_gene: TRBJ2-3
CDR3aa: CATAAAVDEKLFF; v_gene: TRBV10-1; j_gene: TRBJ1-4
CDR3aa: CASSERDKVRDTQYF; v_gene: TRBV2; j_gene: TRBJ2-3
CDR3aa: CASSGYYGYTF; v_gene: TRBV28; j_gene: TRBJ1-2
CDR3aa: CASSGHSGLDDEQYF; v_gene: TRBV9; j_gene: TRBJ2-7
CDR3aa: CASSPRGTGNQPQHF; v_gene: TRBV27; j_gene: TRBJ1-5
CDR3aa: CATQQSLLSNQPQHF; v_gene: TRBV19; j_gene: TRBJ1-5
CDR3aa: CASSLAVDGYTF; v_gene: TRBV28; j_gene: TRBJ1-2
CDR3aa: CASRSPTGGTDTQYF; v_gene: TRBV28; j_gene: TRBJ2-3
CDR3aa: CASSQREGTEAFF; v_gene: TRBV7-9; j_gene: TRBJ1-1
CDR3aa: CASSVARVGTEAFF; v_gene: TRBV9; j_gene: TRBJ1-1